Listed below are T cell receptor beta chains from one sample, sequenced in a study of OX40 agonist ivuxolimab in advanced cancers. Sequenced by immunoSEQ multiplex PCR; TCRdb stores in-frame clones only, minus some. The sample includes tens of thousands of clones, approximately 81% seen only once; the top ten take 20% to 25%. Sample: CD4+ or CD8+ T cells sorted from blood, taken in a trial of the OX40 agonist ivuxolimab. These receptor sequences come from an adult with an advanced solid tumor such as melanoma, head and neck, liver or kidney cancer. Each CDR3 is given with its conserved first and last residue. Fields, in order: clone size, V gene, D gene, CDR3 length, J gene, CDR3 protein, CDR3 DNA. A D gene is named only where the DNA matches it firmly. Rows give clone size only sometimes, using once, few, many, or a class for an expanded clone.

>.|TRBV29-1|.|14|TRBJ2-2
CSVGTRQSTGELFF
TGCAGCGTTGGCACAAGGCAGTCCACCGGGGAGCTGTTTTTT
>.|TRBV28|.|15|TRBJ2-1
CASSHLEDNRNEQFF
TGTGCCAGCAGCCACCTGGAGGATAATAGAAATGAGCAGTTCTTC
>.|TRBV5-1|.|13|TRBJ2-2
CASSLEGTGELFF
TGCGCCAGCAGCTTGGAGGGCACCGGGGAGCTGTTTTTT
>.|TRBV28|.|14|TRBJ2-1
CASKGIPPHNEQFF
TGTGCCAGCAAAGGTATCCCCCCCCACAATGAGCAGTTCTTC
>.|TRBV28|TRBD1|15|TRBJ1-1
CASSRTGGTITEAFF
TGTGCCAGCAGTCGGACAGGGGGCACGATCACTGAAGCTTTCTTT
>.|TRBV9|.|16|TRBJ2-1
CASSVPGMSSYNEQFF
TGTGCCAGCAGCGTTCCGGGAATGAGCTCCTACAATGAGCAGTTCTTC
>.|TRBV27|.|12|TRBJ2-7
CASSPQPNEQYF
TGTGCCAGCAGTCCCCAGCCTAATGAGCAGTACTTC
>.|TRBV2|.|15|TRBJ2-2
CASIPKTENTGELFF
TGTGCCAGCATCCCAAAGACGGAGAACACCGGGGAGCTGTTTTTT
>.|TRBV6-5|.|13|TRBJ2-7
CASSYSGPYEQYF
TGTGCCAGCAGTTACTCTGGGCCTTACGAGCAGTACTTC
>.|TRBV6-1|.|13|TRBJ2-1
CASSDSGEFEQFF
TGTGCCAGCAGTGACTCGGGGGAGTTTGAGCAGTTCTTC
>.|TRBV19|.|15|TRBJ2-7
CASSIGAGPLSEQYF
TGTGCCAGTAGTATTGGTGCGGGCCCTCTGAGTGAGCAGTACTTC
>.|TRBV7-6|TRBD2|17|TRBJ2-1
CASSFGTSGSILDEQFF
TGTGCCAGCAGCTTCGGGACTAGCGGGAGCATATTGGATGAGCAGTTCTTC
>.|TRBV7-3|.|16|TRBJ2-1
CASSLMARVSMDEQFF
TGTGCCAGCAGCTTAATGGCCCGTGTGTCGATGGATGAGCAGTTCTTC
>.|TRBV2|TRBD2|15|TRBJ2-1
CASSSPTAGVDEQFF
TGTGCCAGCAGTTCTCCTACAGCGGGAGTGGATGAGCAGTTCTTC
>.|TRBV4-1|.|15|TRBJ2-5
CASSQERTPQETQYF
TGCGCCAGCAGCCAAGAAAGGACACCTCAAGAGACCCAGTACTTC
>.|TRBV7-9|TRBD1|14|TRBJ1-2
CASSLEGQAYGYTF
TGTGCCAGCAGCTTAGAGGGACAGGCCTATGGCTACACCTTC
>.|TRBV4-1|TRBD1|16|TRBJ1-5
CASSPQGALINQPQHF
TGCGCCAGCAGCCCACAGGGGGCTTTGATTAATCAGCCCCAGCATTTT
>medium-sized|TRBV4-1|.|14|TRBJ2-2
CASSQDTNTGELFF
TGCGCCAGCAGCCAAGATACTAACACCGGGGAGCTGTTTTTT
>.|TRBV27|TRBD2|16|TRBJ2-7
CASRKPGGTLSYEQYF
TGTGCCAGCAGAAAGCCGGGGGGGACACTCTCCTACGAGCAGTACTTC
>.|TRBV7-3|TRBD1|16|TRBJ2-1
CASSSPRDSIGNEQFF
TGTGCCAGCAGCTCTCCCCGGGACAGTATCGGCAATGAGCAGTTCTTC
>once|TRBV11-2|.|16|TRBJ2-3
CASSLEPRPSTDTQYF
TGTGCCAGCAGCTTAGAGCCGAGACCCAGCACAGATACGCAGTATTTT
>once|TRBV5-5|TRBD2|15|TRBJ2-1
CASSFLPGAGNEQFF
TGTGCCAGCAGCTTTCTCCCGGGAGCGGGGAATGAGCAGTTCTTC
>.|TRBV6-4|TRBD1|15|TRBJ2-7
CASSISGTGDYEQYF
TGTGCCAGCAGTATCTCCGGGACAGGGGACTACGAGCAGTACTTC
>few|TRBV28|TRBD2|15|TRBJ2-1
CASRPLAGGYNEQFF
TGTGCCAGCAGACCCCTAGCGGGGGGCTACAATGAGCAGTTCTTC
>.|TRBV10-2|.|12|TRBJ2-2
CASNQNTGELFF
TGCGCCAGCAATCAGAACACCGGGGAGCTGTTTTTT
>.|TRBV6-6|.|15|TRBJ2-3
CASTLALGLPDTQYF
TGTGCCAGCACCCTCGCGCTCGGGCTCCCAGATACGCAGTATTTT
>.|TRBV30|.|12|TRBJ2-2
CAWSWGTGELFF
TGTGCCTGGAGCTGGGGGACCGGGGAGCTGTTTTTT
>.|TRBV19|.|13|TRBJ1-1
CASSIGGVTEAFF
TGTGCCAGTAGTATCGGAGGGGTCACTGAAGCTTTCTTT
>once|TRBV6-1|.|14|TRBJ1-1
CASSSGLLNTEAFF
TGTGCCAGCAGTTCGGGACTCCTAAACACTGAAGCTTTCTTT
>.|TRBV27|.|13|TRBJ1-5
CASSLGGSQPQHF
TGTGCCAGCAGTTTAGGGGGATCTCAGCCCCAGCATTTT
>.|TRBV7-8|TRBD2|15|TRBJ2-7
CASSLVTSGNYEQYF
TGTGCCAGCAGCTTAGTGACTAGCGGAAACTACGAGCAGTACTTC
>few|TRBV29-1|TRBD2|15|TRBJ2-1
CSVEASGWGNNEQFF
TGCAGCGTTGAGGCTAGCGGTTGGGGAAACAATGAGCAGTTCTTC
>few|TRBV2|.|12|TRBJ1-3
CASMGAGNTIYF
TGTGCCAGCATGGGAGCGGGAAACACCATATATTTT
>.|TRBV7-8|.|15|TRBJ2-1
CASSLGVGRLNEQFF
TGTGCCAGCAGCTTAGGAGTAGGACGGCTCAATGAGCAGTTCTTC
>.|TRBV7-9|TRBD2|18|TRBJ2-7
CASSAPGTSGRGSYEQYF
TGTGCCAGCAGCGCTCCCGGGACTAGCGGGAGGGGCTCCTACGAGCAGTACTTC
>.|TRBV18|.|14|TRBJ1-5
CASSETDSNQPQHF
TGTGCCAGCTCAGAGACCGATAGCAATCAGCCCCAGCATTTT
>.|TRBV27|TRBD2|14|TRBJ2-3
CASSFLAGTDTQYF
TGTGCCAGCAGTTTCCTAGCGGGCACAGATACGCAGTATTTT
>.|TRBV2|.|15|TRBJ2-1
CASSEALGSRYEQFF
TGTGCCAGCAGTGAAGCGCTAGGGAGTCGATATGAGCAGTTCTTC
>.|TRBV10-3|TRBD2|16|TRBJ2-3
CAITNRTSGSVDTQYF
TGTGCCATCACTAACCGGACTAGCGGGAGCGTGGATACGCAGTATTTT
>.|TRBV28|.|15|TRBJ2-7
CASRSPPLALEEQYF
TGTGCCAGCAGGTCCCCCCCCCTCGCCTTAGAAGAGCAGTACTTC
>.|TRBV19|.|17|TRBJ1-3
CASSIGGPARSGNTIYF
TGTGCCAGTAGTATAGGAGGGCCCGCACGGTCTGGAAACACCATATATTTT
>.|TRBV7-8|.|12|TRBJ1-6
CASSVEGYLLHF
TGTGCCAGCAGCGTTGAGGGGTACCTCCTCCACTTT
>.|TRBV4-3|.|14|TRBJ2-3
CASSLGTNIDTQYF
TGCGCCAGCAGCCTCGGGACGAACATAGATACGCAGTATTTT
>.|TRBV7-8|TRBD1|16|TRBJ1-1
CASSIQGALRDTEAFF
TGTGCCAGCAGCATCCAGGGGGCGCTGAGGGACACTGAAGCTTTCTTT
>.|TRBV27|.|12|TRBJ2-1
CASSLTGHEQFF
TGTGCCAGCAGTTTAACTGGGCATGAGCAGTTCTTC
>.|TRBV4-3|.|16|TRBJ2-7
CASSQGAGLTVGEQYF
TGCGCCAGCAGCCAAGGGGCGGGACTCACTGTCGGCGAGCAGTACTTC
>once|TRBV4-1|.|14|TRBJ2-3
CASSQKLDTDTQYF
TGCGCCAGCAGCCAAAAACTAGACACAGATACGCAGTATTTT
>.|TRBV10-1|.|15|TRBJ2-5
CASSESPGGQETQYF
TGCGCCAGCAGTGAAAGCCCCGGCGGACAAGAGACCCAGTACTTC
>.|TRBV2|.|15|TRBJ2-2
CASSDSKVSPGELFF
TGTGCCAGCAGTGATTCGAAGGTCTCCCCCGGGGAGCTGTTTTTT